This TCR beta chain derives from a study of blood T cells in healthy people across ages (dated by TCRdb to between 2015 and 2017). Study-level background: Template switching captured roughly one uniquely barcoded TCR beta cDNA molecule per two T cells in model experiments. For two donors (one aged 18 to 30 and one aged 80 or older), the study analyzed two additional independent replicas of 1 million unique cDNA reads from the same blood draw. The study measured age-related changes in TCR beta repertoire diversity using deep sequencing normalized with unique cDNA molecular identifiers. Donors were grouped into four age groups: young (average roughly 17 years), middle-aged (under 40), aged (around 60) and long-lived (82).

The 35 to 40 donors, aged about 6 to 95 years, were systemically healthy Caucasian individuals from Russia. Each donor gave about 9.2 milliliters of peripheral blood, drawn into EDTA-treated Vacutainer tubes. Ficoll-Paque density-gradient centrifugation was used to isolate PBMCs, with at least 6.5 million obtained per sample. Trizol reagent was used to extract total RNA from the PBMCs, yielding at least 5.5 micrograms per sample. Naive CD45RAhigh/CD27high T cell percentages were measured by flow cytometry on a PBMC aliquot from every donor. The library was obtained by 5' RACE. This sample was sequenced with an Illumina HiSeq 2500. The second PCR ran for about 6 to 12 cycles and used a J-beta primer mix along with a sample-barcoded 5' primer. Each TCR beta cDNA molecule received a unique molecular identifier from a template-switch 5' adaptor carrying 12 random nucleotides. At least 3 million CDR3-containing paired-end reads were obtained from each sample. First-strand cDNA synthesis was performed from all RNA using the Mint cDNA synthesis kit, with priming by a TRBC-specific oligonucleotide. Following uracil-DNA glycosylase treatment, all cDNA underwent a first 18-cycle PCR with the universal primers M1SS and BC2_uni_R. In the original analysis: Normalization of each sample was performed by random selection of 1 million high-quality reads, each carrying a distinct molecular identifier. Reads with shared molecular identifiers were discarded instead of being binned into consensus sequences. CDR3 identification, clonotype clustering and error correction used MiTCR with a Q25 quality threshold and the strictest error-elimination algorithm. A nonparametric unseen species model using Euler transformation provided a lower-bound estimate of total TCR beta diversity. TCRdb reanalyzed the raw reads on its own, using fastp at Q25 for trimming and MiXCR for clone calling, and kept in-frame beta chains. Each entry merges the rows of one CDR3 protein and shows their most common DNA and genes. The V and J calls come from TCRdb's annotation, not from the publication. For this sample the table gives around 990,000 distinct CDR3 sequences, of which 25% were detected only once. The ten top clones hold approximately 0.75% of the sample.

The germline V gene (reference sequence) yields DFQATT for CDR1 and SNEGSKA for CDR2. Trimming leaves V shorter by 4 bases and J shorter by 4 bases, with the junction holding 19 bases beyond the gene matches. Including cysteine and phenylalanine, the CDR3 has 19 amino acids. Kept here is only the CDR3 DNA, which spans 57 bases and is read in frame from base 1. As regards this clonotype: Its antigen is unknown. No much larger clone is present one base from it, and per-base qualities are unavailable.

The research as a whole found: The long-lived group showed more naive CD4+ T cells, fewer expanded clones and increased TCR diversity than the aged group, suggesting age selection. Because the CMV infection status of the donors was unknown, age-related changes in expanded clonotypes may potentially have been confounded. Observed TCR beta diversity correlated strongly with the percentage of naive T cells measured by flow cytometry. Observed TCR beta diversity per million T cells fell roughly linearly with age, and a significant reduction was already apparent by age roughly 40. Conclusive comparison of naive and antigen-experienced compartments was prevented by the profiling of bulk unsorted PBMCs. Total diversity estimates from one million sequenced T cells were considered lower bounds and underestimates.

This sample was shared with a second study, whose subject was T cells of mothers and their children. The other study reports the following: Donors were nine systemically healthy Caucasian individuals: three mothers and their six children. cDNA synthesis consumed the entire amount of extracted RNA, loaded at about 1.6 ug RNA in each 15 ul reaction. In the second PCR, the M1S primer introduced both the sample barcodes and 2-4 random nucleotides. More than 8 million TCR beta CDR3 reads were obtained from each mother, and about 3 million reads were obtained from each child. TCR recombination output is similarly shaped by thymic selection in related and unrelated pairs, with a minor effect exerted by inherited differences. Related mother-child pairs always showed normalized repertoire overlap that was slightly higher than in unrelated mother-child pairs, though the difference was never significant. No persistent microchimeric T cell clones were found, with a detection sensitivity of approximately 94 clones per million clonotypes. In the study, deep NGS was used to compare the TCR beta repertoires of mothers and children, and features distinguishing related mother-child pairs from unrelated individuals were sought. Mothers averaged around 43 +/- 4 years of age and children averaged roughly 10 +/- 4 years. Libraries were sequenced on Illumina HiSeq 2000 with 100+100 nt paired-end reads after adapter ligation with NEBNext reagents. Mother and child libraries were prepared a month apart and sequenced in separate runs to prevent cross-contamination. Between about 500,000 and 2,300,000 distinct TCR beta clonotypes were identified per donor. Naive TCR beta clonotypes were estimated from low-frequency clonotypes matched to each donor's FACS-determined naive share, without sorting.

The sequence came from a girl aged 2 to 9 in good health. This receptor chain uses TRBV20-1 and TRBJ2-1, with TRBD2 matching 10 junction bases. What was sequenced was blood. For the CDR3, the sequence is CSAKAEGLAGVLFYNEQFF. Here is the DNA: TGCAGTGCTAAGGCCGAGGGCCTAGCGGGAGTCCTCTTTTACAATGAGCAGTTCTTC.